Below, one T cell receptor (beta chain) is given with its context. The antigen remains unidentified. The data stem from a study of CD8+ T cells in alopecia areata. General study points: An increase in clonality over normal scalp was evident in lesional scalp, especially alopecia totalis/universalis. Sharing of TCR sequences between patients (possibly for HLA-related reasons) was less clear than in mice.

Cell sorting was applied to PBMCs, and CD4+ and CD8+ T cells were collected. Isolated RNA was reverse transcribed into cDNA used as the sequencing template. Method: immunoSEQ multiplex PCR; TCRdb's copy keeps in-frame clones and lacks some. The table shows 90,000 to 130,000 clones, with roughly 59% occurring only once. V lost 3 bases and J lost 4, with 14 bases in between. The CDR3 spans 14 residues. Germline values: CDR1 SGDLS, CDR2 YYNGEE. The chain recombines TRBV9 with TRBJ2-7, with D perhaps TRBD2 (5 bases). Sequencing used CD8+ T cells sorted from blood. The sequence was collected from a human donor in good health. DNA for the CDR3: TGTGCCAGCAGCGCGGGATCGGATTTTTACGAGCAGTACTTC. This gives the protein CASSAGSDFYEQYF.